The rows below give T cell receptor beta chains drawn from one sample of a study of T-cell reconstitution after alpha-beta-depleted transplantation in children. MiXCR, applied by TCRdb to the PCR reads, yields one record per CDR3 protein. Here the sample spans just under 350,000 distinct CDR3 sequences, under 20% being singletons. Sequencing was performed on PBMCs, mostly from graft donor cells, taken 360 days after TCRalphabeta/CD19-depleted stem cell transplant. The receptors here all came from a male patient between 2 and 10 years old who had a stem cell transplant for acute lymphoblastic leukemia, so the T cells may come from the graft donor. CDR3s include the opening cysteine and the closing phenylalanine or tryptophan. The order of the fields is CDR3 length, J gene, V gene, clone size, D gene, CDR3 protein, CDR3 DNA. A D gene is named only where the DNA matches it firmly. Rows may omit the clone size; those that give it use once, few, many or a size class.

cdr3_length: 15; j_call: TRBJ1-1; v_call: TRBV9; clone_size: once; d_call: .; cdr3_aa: CASSVGTGLNTEAFF; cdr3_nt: TGTGCCAGCAGCGTAGGAACAGGCTTGAACACTGAAGCTTTCTTT
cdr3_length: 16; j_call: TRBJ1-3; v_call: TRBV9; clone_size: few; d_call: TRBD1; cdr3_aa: CASSVDRGTAGNTIYF; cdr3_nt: TGTGCCAGCAGCGTAGATCGTGGGACAGCTGGAAACACCATATATTTT
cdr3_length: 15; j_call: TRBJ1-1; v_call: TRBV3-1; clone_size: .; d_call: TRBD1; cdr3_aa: CASSQDPVTGPEAFF; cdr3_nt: TGTGCCAGCAGCCAAGATCCCGTGACAGGGCCTGAAGCTTTCTTT
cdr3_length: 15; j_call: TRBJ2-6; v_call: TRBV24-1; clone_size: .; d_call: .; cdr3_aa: CATSDRDAGANVLTF; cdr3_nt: TGTGCCACCAGTGACAGGGACGCTGGGGCCAACGTCCTGACTTTC
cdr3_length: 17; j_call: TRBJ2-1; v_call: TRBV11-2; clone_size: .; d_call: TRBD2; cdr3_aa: CASSLDLSGRAYNEQFF; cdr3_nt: TGTGCCAGCAGCTTAGACCTTAGCGGGAGGGCCTACAATGAGCAGTTCTTC
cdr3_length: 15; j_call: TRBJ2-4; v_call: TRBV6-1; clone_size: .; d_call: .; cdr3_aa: CASTLDIGAKNIQYF; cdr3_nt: TGTGCCAGTACCCTCGACATCGGAGCCAAAAACATTCAGTACTTC
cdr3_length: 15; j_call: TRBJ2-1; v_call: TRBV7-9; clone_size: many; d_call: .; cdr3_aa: CASSSRAGWPNEQFF; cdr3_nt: TGTGCCAGCAGCTCCCGGGCCGGGTGGCCGAATGAGCAGTTCTTC
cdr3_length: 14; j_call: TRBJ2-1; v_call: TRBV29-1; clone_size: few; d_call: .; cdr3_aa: CSGSRRAGYNEQFF; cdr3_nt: TGCAGCGGCTCCCGGAGGGCCGGGTACAATGAGCAGTTCTTC
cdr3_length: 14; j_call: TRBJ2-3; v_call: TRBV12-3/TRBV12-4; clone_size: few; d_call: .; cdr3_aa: CASSQVGIGDTQYF; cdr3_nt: TGTGCCAGCAGCCAAGTAGGGATCGGGGATACGCAGTATTTT
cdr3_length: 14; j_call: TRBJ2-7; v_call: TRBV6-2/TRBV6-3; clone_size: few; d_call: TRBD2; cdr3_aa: CASRDLGRGDEQYF; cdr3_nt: TGTGCCAGCAGAGACCTAGGGCGGGGGGACGAGCAGTACTTC
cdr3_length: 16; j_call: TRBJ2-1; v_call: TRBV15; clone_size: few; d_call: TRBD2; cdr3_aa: CATSPYSGGSYNEQFF; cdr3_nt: TGTGCCACCAGCCCTTACAGCGGGGGATCCTACAATGAGCAGTTCTTC
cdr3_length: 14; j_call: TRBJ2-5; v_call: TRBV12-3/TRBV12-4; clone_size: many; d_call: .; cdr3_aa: CASSTTAYQETQYF; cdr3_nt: TGTGCCAGCAGTACAACAGCGTACCAAGAGACCCAGTACTTC
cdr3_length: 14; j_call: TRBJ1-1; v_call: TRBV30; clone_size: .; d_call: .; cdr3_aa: CAWGGREGNTEAFF; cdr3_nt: TGTGCCTGGGGGGGGCGGGAGGGCAACACTGAAGCTTTCTTT
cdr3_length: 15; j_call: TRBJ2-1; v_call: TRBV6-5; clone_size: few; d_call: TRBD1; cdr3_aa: CASSYSGQGAYEQFF; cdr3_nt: TGTGCCAGCAGTTACTCGGGACAGGGGGCCTATGAGCAGTTCTTC
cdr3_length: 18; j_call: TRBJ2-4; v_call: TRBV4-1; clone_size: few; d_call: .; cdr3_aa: CASSQPLETDLAKNIQYF; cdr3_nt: TGCGCCAGCAGCCAACCTCTGGAGACTGACTTAGCCAAAAACATTCAGTACTTC
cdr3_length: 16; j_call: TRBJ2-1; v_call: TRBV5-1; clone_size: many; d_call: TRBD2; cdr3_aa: CASGTSGTYSYNEQFF; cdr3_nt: TGCGCCAGCGGGACTAGCGGGACATACTCCTACAATGAGCAGTTCTTC
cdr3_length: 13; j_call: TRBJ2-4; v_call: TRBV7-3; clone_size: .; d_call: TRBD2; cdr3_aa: CASSPPGLDIQYF; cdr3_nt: TGTGCCAGCAGCCCCCCCGGACTAGACATTCAGTACTTC
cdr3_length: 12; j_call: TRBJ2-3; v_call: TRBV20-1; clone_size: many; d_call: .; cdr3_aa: CSASPASDTQYF; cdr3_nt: TGCAGTGCTAGCCCTGCAAGTGATACGCAGTATTTT
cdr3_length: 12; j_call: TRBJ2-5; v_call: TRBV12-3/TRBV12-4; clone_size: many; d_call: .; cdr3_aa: CASTTSGETQYF; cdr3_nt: TGTGCCAGCACCACCTCTGGGGAGACCCAGTACTTC
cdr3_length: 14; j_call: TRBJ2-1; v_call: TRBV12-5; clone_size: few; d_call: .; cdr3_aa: CASGSTSSYNEQFF; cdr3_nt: TGTGCTAGTGGTTCGACTAGCTCCTACAATGAGCAGTTCTTC
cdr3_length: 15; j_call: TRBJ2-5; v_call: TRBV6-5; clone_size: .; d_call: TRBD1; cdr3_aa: CASSYTRDSQETQYF; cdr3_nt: TGTGCCAGCAGTTACACCCGGGACAGTCAAGAGACCCAGTACTTC
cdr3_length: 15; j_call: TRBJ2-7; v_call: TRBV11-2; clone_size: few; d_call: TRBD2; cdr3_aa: CASSHRLAGGREQYF; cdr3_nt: TGTGCCAGCAGCCACAGACTAGCGGGAGGGCGGGAGCAGTACTTC